This entry lists 5 T cell receptor beta chains sequenced from one sample in a study of blood T cell repertoires in COVID-19. The method was immunoSEQ multiplex PCR; TCRdb's version includes in-frame clones alone and lacks a portion of them. The data contain some 400,000 clones, approximately 86% of them singletons. Sequencing input: peripheral blood. These receptors were obtained from a human donor in a cohort sampled during active COVID-19.

This chain connects TRBV28 to TRBJ2-1; 9 bases map to TRBD2. From germline, CDR1 is MDHEN and CDR2 SYDVKM. With 7 bases clipped from V and 8 bases from J, the junction kept 9 bases outside the gene matches. This CDR3 is 14 amino acids long. Here the CDR3 reads CASMSSGSEDEQFF. The CDR3 DNA reads TGTGCCAGCATGAGTAGCGGGAGTGAGGATGAGCAGTTCTTC. The full variable domain, rest sourced from reference TRBV28 and TRBJ2-1, is DVKVTQSSRYLVKRTGEKVFLECVQDMDHENMFWYRQDPGLGLRLIYFSYDVKMKEKGDIPEGYSVSREKKERFSLILESASTNQTSMYLCASMSSGSEDEQFFGPGTRLTVL.

In its sample, this clone was seen a few times. This chain links TRBV30 with TRBJ1-6; 7 positions agree with TRBD1. The CDR3 runs 14 residues. Germline V CDR1 and CDR2: GTSNPN, SVGIG (reference sequence). The ends lost 3 bases at V and 8 bases at J; junction bases unmatched: 7. CDR3 sequence (DNA): TGTGCCTGGAGCTCCGGGACAGAGTATTCACCCCTCCACTTT. This codes for CAWSSGTEYSPLHF.

The J gene is TRBJ2-5, the V gene TRBV18; weak D call: TRBD2 (5 bases). CDR3 size: 15 residues. In germline, CDR1 is KGHSH, CDR2 LQKENI. Trimming left V 6 bases short and J 2 bases short, with 16 bases between. The CDR3 sequence: CASSPGSGWQETQYF. DNA of the CDR3: TGTGCCAGCTCGCCTGGCTCGGGGTGGCAAGAGACCCAGTACTTC.

Only one count was recorded for this clone. V and J are TRBV29-1 and TRBJ1-1; no clear D gene. V dropped 2 bases and J dropped 0 bases, with 7 bases sitting between them. This CDR3 spans 13 amino acids. The germline V gene encodes CDR1 SQVTM and CDR2 ANQGSEA. The CDR3 sequence: CSVEIEMNTEAFF. CDR3 nucleotides: TGCAGCGTTGAAATAGAGATGAACACTGAAGCTTTCTTT.

This sequence joins TRBV3-1 (or the pseudogene TRBV3-2) and TRBJ2-1; TRBD1 aligns across 8 bases. The germline V gene encodes CDR1 LGHDT and CDR2 YNNKEL (reference sequence). The CDR3 is 15 amino acids. Unmatched junction bases numbered 10, after V lost 6 bases and J lost 6 bases. Here the CDR3 reads CASSRDRRAFNEQFF. In nucleotides, the CDR3 is TGTGCCAGCAGTAGGGACAGGAGGGCCTTCAATGAGCAGTTCTTC.